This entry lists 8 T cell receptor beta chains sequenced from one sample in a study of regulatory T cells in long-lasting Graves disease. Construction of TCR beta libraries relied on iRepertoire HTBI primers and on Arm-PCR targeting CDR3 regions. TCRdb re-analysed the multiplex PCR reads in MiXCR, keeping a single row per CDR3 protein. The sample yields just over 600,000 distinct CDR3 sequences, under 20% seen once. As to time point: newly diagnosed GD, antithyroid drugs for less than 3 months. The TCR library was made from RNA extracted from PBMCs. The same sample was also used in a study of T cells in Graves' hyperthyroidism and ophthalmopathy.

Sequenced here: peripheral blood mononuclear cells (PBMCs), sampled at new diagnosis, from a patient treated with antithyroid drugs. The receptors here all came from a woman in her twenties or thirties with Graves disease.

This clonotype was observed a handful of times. The CDR3 DNA is TGTGCCAGCTCACCAGTCAGGGGCGAGCAGTACTTC. Translated, it gives CASSPVRGEQYF. This chain links TRBV18 with TRBJ2-7, with D possibly being TRBD1 (6 bases). V lost 2 bases and J lost 6, with 8 bases in between. Germline loops: CDR1 KGHSH, CDR2 LQKENI. The CDR3 spans 12 residues.

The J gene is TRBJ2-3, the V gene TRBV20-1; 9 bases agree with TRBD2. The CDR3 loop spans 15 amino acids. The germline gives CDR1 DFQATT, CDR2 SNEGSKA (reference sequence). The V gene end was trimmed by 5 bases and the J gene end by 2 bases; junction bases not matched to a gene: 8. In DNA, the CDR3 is TGCAGTGCTCCGATACTAGCGGGCCCCACAGATACGCAGTATTTT. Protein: CSAPILAGPTDTQYF.

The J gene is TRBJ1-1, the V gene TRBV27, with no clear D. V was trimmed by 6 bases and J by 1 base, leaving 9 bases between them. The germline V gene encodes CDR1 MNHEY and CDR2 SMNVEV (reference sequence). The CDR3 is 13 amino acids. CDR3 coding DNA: TGTGCCAGCAGCTCTCTTGGGAACACTGAAGCTTTCTTT. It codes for CASSSLGNTEAFF.

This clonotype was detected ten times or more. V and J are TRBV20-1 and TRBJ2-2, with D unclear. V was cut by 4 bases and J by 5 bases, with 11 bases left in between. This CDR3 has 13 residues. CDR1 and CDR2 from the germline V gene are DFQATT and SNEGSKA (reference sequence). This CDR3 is CSAKPPGTGELFF. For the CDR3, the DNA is TGCAGTGCTAAGCCCCCCGGTACCGGGGAGCTGTTTTTT.

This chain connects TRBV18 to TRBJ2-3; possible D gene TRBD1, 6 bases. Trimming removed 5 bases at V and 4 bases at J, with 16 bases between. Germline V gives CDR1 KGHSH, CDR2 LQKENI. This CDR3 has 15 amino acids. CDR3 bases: TGTGCCAGCTCATCCAATCCCAGGGGCGCAGATACGCAGTATTTT. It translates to CASSSNPRGADTQYF.

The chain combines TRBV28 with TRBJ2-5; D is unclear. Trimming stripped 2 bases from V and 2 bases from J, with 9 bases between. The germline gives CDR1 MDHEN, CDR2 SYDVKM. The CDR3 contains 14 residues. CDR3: CASSLLDGQETQYF. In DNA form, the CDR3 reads TGTGCCAGCAGTTTACTCGACGGGCAAGAGACCCAGTACTTC.

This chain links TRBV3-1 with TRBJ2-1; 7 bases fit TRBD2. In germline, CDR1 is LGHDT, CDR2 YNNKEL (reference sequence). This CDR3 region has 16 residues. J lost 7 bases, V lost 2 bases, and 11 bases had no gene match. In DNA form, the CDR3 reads TGTGCCAGCAGCCAACCGCTTGGGGGAGGGAAAAATGAGCAGTTCTTC. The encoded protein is CASSQPLGGGKNEQFF.

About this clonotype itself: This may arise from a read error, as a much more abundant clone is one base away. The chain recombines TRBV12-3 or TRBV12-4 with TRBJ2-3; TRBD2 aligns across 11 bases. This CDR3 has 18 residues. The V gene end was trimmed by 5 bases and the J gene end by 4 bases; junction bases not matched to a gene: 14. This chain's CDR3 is CASSDPVAGGPKADTQYF. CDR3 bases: TGTGCCAGCAGTGACCCAGTAGCGGGAGGGCCTAAGGCAGATACGCAGTATTTT.